These 32 T cell receptor beta chains were sequenced from one sample in a study of T-cell memory formation after mild COVID-19. TCRdb re-derived calls from the 5' RACE reads in MiXCR, one entry per CDR3 protein. The repertoire holds around 140,000 distinct CDR3 sequences, with 25% as singletons. Sequences were obtained from PBMCs or a T cell subset sorted from them (not recorded which). These receptors came from an adult woman who had mild COVID-19 (a few samples of this study predate the infection). Cell type and time point are not known.

J is TRBJ1-1 and V is TRBV5-1; D perhaps matches TRBD1 (6 bases). The CDR3 is 14 amino acids. The V end lost 4 bases, the J end lost 5 bases, and 15 bases lay between the germline ends. Looked up from germline, CDR1 is SGHRS and CDR2 is YFSETQ. CDR3 residues: CASSPSQGPTEAFF. The DNA for the CDR3 is TGCGCCAGCAGCCCGAGCCAGGGGCCTACTGAAGCTTTCTTT.

J is TRBJ2-1 and V is TRBV3-1, with 10 positions matching TRBD2. V trimming: 0 bases; J trimming: 4 bases; junction bases outside the gene matches: 6. The CDR3 length is 17 residues. Germline CDR1 reads LGHDT; CDR2 reads YNNKEL (reference sequence). The CDR3 DNA follows: TGTGCCAGCAGCCAAGAGGCGCTAGCGGGAGTATACAATGAGCAGTTCTTC. It translates to CASSQEALAGVYNEQFF.

This sequence joins TRBV6-5 and TRBJ2-7; D call uncertain. The CDR3 is 13 residues long. Germline values: CDR1 MNHEY, CDR2 SVGAGI. The ends were cut back, 6 bases at V and 2 bases at J, with 11 bases in the middle. Written as DNA, the CDR3 is TGTGCCAGCAGACACTTCAGGACCTACGAGCAGTACTTC. Amino acid sequence: CASRHFRTYEQYF.

This clonotype came up a few times. V is TRBV4-1 and J is TRBJ2-1, with a possible D match to TRBD2 (6 bases). The CDR3 has 16 residues. Per germline, CDR1 MGHRA and CDR2 YSYEKL. Trimming cost V 0 bases and J 6 bases, with 15 bases left between them. The CDR3 region is CASSQDSGNGGNEQFF. CDR3 sequence (DNA): TGCGCCAGCAGCCAAGATTCGGGGAACGGGGGCAATGAGCAGTTCTTC.

The V gene is TRBV12-3 or TRBV12-4, the J gene TRBJ2-5, with D possibly matching TRBD2 (6 bases). The germline V and J ends were trimmed by 7 bases and 4 bases, with 13 bases remaining between them. This CDR3 spans 13 amino acids. CDR3 sequence: CASKAVSGETQYF. The CDR3 region has the DNA TGTGCCAGCAAGGCGGTTAGCGGAGAGACCCAGTACTTC.

The CDR3 bases are TGTGCCAGCAGCTTAGCTGCCCCCACTGAGTGGGAGACCCAGTACTTC. Its protein product is CASSLAAPTEWETQYF. V gene TRBV7-9 combines with J gene TRBJ2-5; D not resolved. CDR3 length equals 16 residues. Germline assignment: CDR1 SEHNR and CDR2 FQNEAQ (reference sequence). V was clipped by 0 bases and J by 5 bases, with 16 bases between them.

This clonotype was seen at least ten times. The gene calls are TRBV7-9 and TRBJ1-5, with 7 nucleotides matching TRBD1. Looked up from germline, CDR1 is SEHNR and CDR2 is FQNEAQ (reference sequence). The CDR3 extends over 14 amino acids. The junction had 5 bases not matched to a gene; V was cut back by 7 bases and J by 2 bases. The CDR3 reads CASTPGTGNQPQHF. CDR3 nucleotides: TGTGCCAGCACCCCAGGGACAGGCAATCAGCCCCAGCATTTT.

This clonotype was seen only once. The chain recombines TRBV6-2 or TRBV6-3 with TRBJ2-3, with TRBD2 matching over 10 bases. V lost 2 bases, J lost 3 bases, and 11 bases stayed unmatched. CDR3 length: 18 residues. Germline CDR1 MNHEY, CDR2 SVGEGT. The CDR3 DNA reads as TGTGCCAGCAGTTACGGCGCTAGCGGGAGCGGGTGGACAGATACGCAGTATTTT. Amino acids: CASSYGASGSGWTDTQYF.

This clonotype was observed a handful of times. The genes are TRBV27 and TRBJ1-1; D not certain. Per the germline V gene, CDR1 is MNHEY and CDR2 is SMNVEV (reference sequence). CDR3 length equals 14 residues. Trimming pared 2 bases from V and 4 bases from J, leaving 11 bases between. CDR3 coding DNA: TGTGCCAGCAGTTTAGAGTCCAGCCCCACTGAAGCTTTCTTT. Translation: CASSLESSPTEAFF.

The chain combines TRBV7-9 with TRBJ2-3; D is tentatively TRBD1 or TRBD2 (6 bases each). V was trimmed by 8 bases and J by 2 bases, leaving 17 bases between them. From germline, CDR1 is SEHNR and CDR2 FQNEAQ (reference sequence). CDR3 length: 15 residues. The CDR3 spells CASRLGGGPTDTQYF. Here the CDR3 DNA reads TGTGCCAGCCGCCTGGGGGGCGGGCCCACAGATACGCAGTATTTT.

Only a few counts were recorded for this clonotype. The chain uses TRBV7-9 and TRBJ1-2; TRBD1 agrees at 7 bases. This CDR3 is 12 amino acids long. The trim removed 4 bases at V and 6 bases at J, leaving 2 bases unmatched. Germline CDR1 SEHNR, CDR2 FQNEAQ (reference sequence). CDR3 loop: CASSSGQDGYTF. The DNA for the CDR3 is TGTGCCAGCAGCTCCGGACAGGATGGCTACACCTTC.

This clonotype was picked up a small number of times. This chain links TRBV7-9 with TRBJ1-1; no clear D. CDR1 SEHNR and CDR2 FQNEAQ come from the germline V gene (reference sequence). V was shortened by 3 bases and J by 2 bases, with 10 bases between the two germline ends. There are 14 residues in the CDR3. CDR3 region: CASSFRAENTEAFF. CDR3 DNA: TGTGCCAGCAGCTTCCGGGCGGAAAACACTGAAGCTTTCTTT.

A few counts support this clonotype. The chain has TRBV6-6 and TRBJ1-1; no reliable D call. V was clipped by 2 bases and J by 11 bases, with 24 bases between them. CDR1 is MNHNY and CDR2 is SVGAGI in the germline V gene (reference sequence). The CDR3 contains 16 residues. CDR3 nucleotides: TGTGCCAGCAGTTACCCGCCTGGCGACCAGCTTTTCGAGGCTTTCTTT. Translating gives CASSYPPGDQLFEAFF.

This clonotype showed up just a few times. The rearrangement links TRBV11-2 to TRBJ2-1, with unresolved D. This CDR3 contains 12 residues. V lost 0 bases to trimming and J lost 6 bases, with 3 bases between them. Germline V gives CDR1 SGHAT, CDR2 FQNNGV. CDR3 amino acids: CASSLDFNEQFF. The CDR3 nucleotides are TGTGCCAGCAGCTTAGACTTCAATGAGCAGTTCTTC.

The genes are TRBV20-1 and TRBJ2-2; no definite D call. Trimming left V 2 bases short and J 6 bases short, with 4 bases between. The CDR3 sequence is 11 residues long. The germline V gene encodes CDR1 DFQATT and CDR2 SNEGSKA (reference sequence). CDR3: CSARQAGELFF. The CDR3 DNA follows: TGCAGTGCTAGACAGGCCGGGGAGCTGTTTTTT.

The rearrangement joins TRBV6-6 to TRBJ1-1, with unresolved D. The germline V gene encodes CDR1 MNHNY and CDR2 SVGAGI (reference sequence). The CDR3 is 13 residues long. V was trimmed by 9 bases and J by 1 base, leaving 12 bases between them. CDR3 protein: CASADGQNTEAFF. The CDR3 DNA follows: TGTGCCAGTGCGGACGGGCAGAACACTGAAGCTTTCTTT.

This clonotype came up a few times. This chain joins TRBV13 and TRBJ1-1; TRBD1 matches at 9 bases. The CDR3 extends over 14 amino acids. After removal of 5 bases from V and 0 bases from J, the junction contained 1 base not matched to a gene. Germline V gene sequence: CDR1 PRHDT, CDR2 FYEKMQ (reference sequence). As DNA, the CDR3 is TGTGCCAGCAGCCGGGACAGGGTGAACACTGAAGCTTTCTTT. This encodes CASSRDRVNTEAFF.

This clonotype was detected only a few times. The chain employs TRBV6-2 or TRBV6-3 and TRBJ2-5; 9 bases align to TRBD2. The CDR3 totals 17 residues. V was pared by 5 bases and J by 1 base, with 11 bases of the junction left unmatched. Germline-derived CDR1 and CDR2 are MNHEY and SVGEGT. The CDR3 coding sequence is TGTGCCAGCAGTGTCCTCGGCGGACTAGCGAGCCAAGAGACCCAGTACTTC. This gives the protein CASSVLGGLASQETQYF.

A few counts support this clonotype. V gene TRBV15 combines with J gene TRBJ2-7; D unclear. The CDR3 has 15 amino acids. CDR1 and CDR2 from the germline V gene are LNHNV and YYDKDF (reference sequence). V was trimmed by 0 bases and J by 2 bases, leaving 11 bases between them. Here the CDR3 DNA reads TGTGCCACCAGCAGAGACCTGCAGGCGACCTACGAGCAGTACTTC. It encodes CATSRDLQATYEQYF.

This clonotype was counted a few times. The rearrangement uses TRBV14 and TRBJ1-2; 9 nucleotides match TRBD1. Germline V gene lookup returns CDR1 SGHDN and CDR2 FVKESK. With 0 bases clipped from V and 7 bases from J, the junction kept 3 bases outside the gene matches. The CDR3 has 14 residues. The CDR3 DNA sequence: TGTGCCAGCAGCCAAGAAGGGACAGGGTTTGGCTACACCTTC. This translates into CASSQEGTGFGYTF.

The chain combines TRBV7-3 with TRBJ2-1; no firm D call. The germline V gene has CDR1 SGHTA and CDR2 FQGTGA. The CDR3 covers 12 residues. Between the trimmed V and J ends, which lost 4 bases and 8 bases, there was a span of 9 bases. The CDR3 DNA is TGTGCCAGCAGCTCCCCTCCCTATGAGCAGTTCTTC. It is translated as CASSSPPYEQFF.

A few counts support this clonotype. J is TRBJ2-5 and V is TRBV27, with TRBD1 as a possible D gene (5 bases). Germline loops: CDR1 MNHEY, CDR2 SMNVEV (reference sequence). The CDR3 is made up of 15 amino acids. V lost 3 bases and J lost 5, with 16 bases in between. CDR3 DNA: TGTGCCAGCAGTTTCCGGGCAGGGAACTGGGAGACCCAGTACTTC. It specifies CASSFRAGNWETQYF.

This clonotype came up a few times. V is TRBV27 and J is TRBJ2-7; 11 nucleotides line up with TRBD2. V lost 5 bases to trimming and J lost 3 bases; unmatched junction nucleotides: 9. CDR3 length: 16 residues. Germline CDR1 reads MNHEY; CDR2 reads SMNVEV (reference sequence). The CDR3 DNA is TGTGCCAGCAGTAAAGCCGGGACTAGCGGACTCTACGAGCAGTACTTC. Protein sequence: CASSKAGTSGLYEQYF.

This clonotype came up a few times. This chain uses TRBV11-2 with TRBJ2-3, with 11 positions matching TRBD1. The J segment lost 4 bases and the V segment lost 4 bases, leaving 7 bases of the junction unmatched. Germline lookup yields CDR1 SGHAT and CDR2 FQNNGV. CDR3 size: 16 residues. As DNA, the CDR3 is TGTGCCAGCAGCTCCTTGGACAGGGGGCAGGCAGATACGCAGTATTTT. It yields the protein CASSSLDRGQADTQYF.

The J gene is TRBJ2-7, the V gene TRBV4-1, with D possibly matching TRBD2 (6 bases). V was clipped by 0 bases and J by 4 bases, with 10 bases between them. The CDR3 loop spans 14 amino acids. Germline V gene lookup returns CDR1 MGHRA and CDR2 YSYEKL. The DNA of the CDR3 is TGCGCCAGCAGCCAAGAGTGGAGGGCGTACGAGCAGTACTTC. Its protein product is CASSQEWRAYEQYF.

The chain uses TRBV12-3 or TRBV12-4 and TRBJ2-7; 11 bases are shared with TRBD1. V shed 2 bases and J 1 base; nucleotides not matched to a gene: 10. The CDR3 sequence is 18 residues long. CDR3 nucleotides: TGTGCCAGCAGTTTAAGGGGGACAGGGGGAATCTCTTCCTACGAGCAGTACTTC. This codes for CASSLRGTGGISSYEQYF.

This clonotype came up a few times. The chain carries TRBV20-1 and TRBJ1-1; D is unclear. Germline CDR1 reads DFQATT; CDR2 reads SNEGSKA (reference sequence). V was pared by 0 bases and J by 1 base, with 3 bases between. The CDR3 is 12 amino acids. CDR3 in amino acids: CSARDPNTEAFF. The CDR3 coding sequence is TGCAGTGCTAGAGACCCGAACACTGAAGCTTTCTTT.

The gene calls are TRBV7-2 and TRBJ2-3, with no clear D. The V gene's germline CDR1 is SGHTA and CDR2 FQGNSA. The CDR3 length is 14 residues. Trimming took off 1 base at V and 1 base at J, with 6 bases between the two ends. CDR3 amino acids: CASSLVDGTDTQYF. CDR3 DNA sequence: TGTGCCAGCAGCTTAGTCGATGGCACAGATACGCAGTATTTT.

This chain's CDR3 is CASSPTRSTSYNEQFF. CDR3 nucleotides: TGCGCCAGCAGCCCCACGCGGAGCACCTCCTACAATGAGCAGTTCTTC. The chain links TRBV5-1 to TRBJ2-1; D call uncertain. This CDR3 spans 16 amino acids. V lost 4 bases, J lost 0 bases, and 14 bases lay in between. Per the germline V gene, CDR1 is SGHRS and CDR2 is YFSETQ.

This clonotype has a handful of counts. This rearrangement joins TRBV6-5 to TRBJ2-1, with TRBD2 as a possible D gene (6 bases). V was trimmed by 8 bases and J by 4 bases, leaving 9 bases between them. CDR1 is MNHEY and CDR2 is SVGAGI in the germline V gene. The CDR3 consists of 12 residues. This CDR3 is CASSEGYNEQFF. The CDR3 nucleotides are TGTGCCAGCTCGGAGGGATACAATGAGCAGTTCTTC.

J is TRBJ2-3 and V is TRBV20-1, with D possibly TRBD2 on 5 matching bases. Germline CDR1 and CDR2: DFQATT and SNEGSKA (reference sequence). The V end was cut by 4 bases, the J end by 0 bases, with 14 bases between. This CDR3 is 15 amino acids long. CDR3 sequence: CSATDYRSSTDTQYF. In DNA form, the CDR3 reads TGCAGTGCTACAGACTACCGCTCTAGCACAGATACGCAGTATTTT.

The chain couples TRBV6-1 to TRBJ2-7; 8 bases align to TRBD1. The CDR3 is 14 amino acids. The germline V gene has CDR1 MNHNS and CDR2 SASEGT. Trimming removed 5 bases from V and 7 bases from J; junction bases left unmatched: 10. The CDR3 reads CASSPGTGLWEQYF. CDR3 coding DNA: TGTGCCAGCAGTCCTGGGACAGGCCTCTGGGAGCAGTACTTC.